Sequencing of this T cell receptor beta chain was carried out in a study of patients and donors after allogeneic stem cell transplantation. TCRdb re-derived calls from the RT-PCR reads in MiXCR, one entry per CDR3 protein. Here the sample spans 190,000 or so distinct CDR3 sequences, around two fifths being singletons. This CDR3 contains 16 residues. Germline V gives CDR1 ENHRY, CDR2 SYGVKD. V lost 4 bases and J lost 5, with 17 bases in between. Input material: blood, either unsorted or a sorted T cell fraction (not recorded which). This receptor was obtained from a human donor who was either an allogeneic HSCT recipient or a stem cell or donor lymphocyte infusion donor (not recorded which). It is not recorded whose cells these are; they may come from a transplant donor. The V gene is TRBV10-3, the J gene TRBJ2-2; tentatively, D is TRBD2 (6 bases). The CDR3 protein is CAISGLREGRTGELFF. Here the CDR3 DNA reads TGTGCCATCAGTGGTCTGAGAGAAGGGAGGACCGGGGAGCTGTTTTTT.